Below are 21 T cell receptor beta chains sequenced from a single sample in a study of beta chain features in type 1 diabetes. Study findings and constraints: Shorter TCRB CDR3s, moderately but significantly so, marked every one of the four CD4+ subsets in Type 1 diabetes patients.

Their antigens are not known. Every isolated RNA sample was fully reverse transcribed, so sequencing captured expressed TCRB transcripts. Some clones are missing from TCRdb's copy, which holds only in-frame ones; the method was immunoSEQ multiplex PCR. This sample carries more than 300,000 clones, roughly 12% of them seen once, and the ten largest clones take around 0.0099%. The specimen sequenced was naive CD4+ T cells from blood. All receptors derive from a young woman with type 1 diabetes.

The rearrangement links TRBV6-5 to TRBJ2-1, with D perhaps matching TRBD1 (7 bases). Per the germline V gene, CDR1 is MNHEY and CDR2 is SVGAGI. Trimming took 6 bases from V and 11 from J, leaving 17 bases between them. CDR3 size: 13 residues. CDR3 bases: TGTGCCAGCAGCCGACTTCAGGGGGGTAAGCAGTTCTTC. It translates to CASSRLQGGKQFF.

With respect to this clone: The sample holds other DNA sequences that translate to the same CDR3. The chain links TRBV30 to TRBJ1-5; perhaps TRBD1 as D (5 bases). V gave up 3 bases and J gave up 2 bases, with 8 bases separating them. In germline, CDR1 is GTSNPN, CDR2 SVGIG (reference sequence). This CDR3 region has 13 residues. As DNA, the CDR3 is TGTGCCTGGAGCGGAGGGGGCAATCAGCCCCAGCATTTT. This encodes CAWSGGGNQPQHF.

This clone has just a few counts. The V gene is TRBV4-3, the J gene TRBJ2-1; D remains ambiguous. CDR3 length: 13 residues. Trimming removed 0 bases at V and 5 bases at J, with 5 bases between. In germline, CDR1 is LGHNA, CDR2 YSLEER. In DNA form, the CDR3 reads TGCGCCAGCAGCCAAGAGAGAGACAATGAGCAGTTCTTC. Residues: CASSQERDNEQFF.

The chain has TRBV5-1 and TRBJ2-2; a possible D gene is TRBD2 (5 bases). The ends were cut back, 4 bases at V and 6 bases at J, with 19 bases in the middle. CDR3 size: 16 residues. Germline V gene data show CDR1 as SGHRS and CDR2 as YFSETQ. The CDR3 DNA follows: TGCGCCAGCAGCCCCCAATGGGTCCTAGCCTCCGGGGAGCTGTTTTTT. Its protein is CASSPQWVLASGELFF.

The chain joins TRBV5-1 to TRBJ2-7, with 10 bases identical to TRBD1. This CDR3 region has 14 residues. J lost 5 bases, V lost 4 bases, and 6 bases had no gene match. CDR1 SGHRS and CDR2 YFSETQ come from the germline V gene. The CDR3: CASSEDRGDDEQYF. The CDR3 region has the DNA TGCGCCAGCAGCGAGGACAGGGGGGACGACGAGCAGTACTTC.

This clone has a handful of counts. J is TRBJ2-4 and V is TRBV29-1; D perhaps matches TRBD2 (6 bases). The CDR3 consists of 14 residues. V shed 6 bases and J shed 6 bases, with 18 bases lying between them. Germline values: CDR1 SQVTM, CDR2 ANQGSEA. For the CDR3, the DNA is TGCAGCGTGAAGTATAGCGGCCGCGCAAACATTCAGTACTTC. It specifies CSVKYSGRANIQYF.

The CDR3 coding sequence is TGTGCCTGGACAGCTAACTATGGCTACACCTTC. This encodes CAWTANYGYTF. The chain recombines TRBV30 with TRBJ1-2; D is uncertain. The ends were cut back, 4 bases at V and 0 bases at J, with 3 bases in the middle. In germline, CDR1 is GTSNPN, CDR2 SVGIG (reference sequence). The CDR3 extends over 11 amino acids.

This clone was seen only a few times. The gene calls are TRBV7-2 and TRBJ2-7; possible D gene TRBD1, 6 bases. The CDR3 extends over 13 amino acids. Germline values: CDR1 SGHTA, CDR2 FQGNSA. Between the trimmed V and J ends, which lost 1 base and 5 bases, there was a span of 9 bases. The CDR3 is CASSLDRENEQYF. The CDR3 bases are TGTGCCAGCAGCTTAGACAGGGAGAACGAGCAGTACTTC.

There are a few counts of this clone. The chain recombines TRBV30 with TRBJ2-2, with 8 bases identical to TRBD1. V dropped 4 bases and J dropped 5; count of bases not matched to a gene: 0. The CDR3 is made up of 12 amino acids. Looked up from germline, CDR1 is GTSNPN and CDR2 is SVGIG (reference sequence). CDR3 in DNA: TGTGCCTGGAACAGGGGGACCGGGGAGCTGTTTTTT. It translates to CAWNRGTGELFF.

The rearrangement uses TRBV7-2 and TRBJ2-2; the D gene is possibly TRBD2 (6 bases). Trimming took off 0 bases at V and 6 bases at J, with 11 bases between the two ends. CDR1 SGHTA and CDR2 FQGNSA come from the germline V gene. The CDR3 has 15 residues. The CDR3 sequence is CASSLARRGPGELFF. CDR3 in DNA: TGTGCCAGCAGCTTAGCGCGGAGGGGCCCCGGGGAGCTGTTTTTT.

The rearrangement links TRBV19 to TRBJ2-7, with TRBD1 identical over 8 bases. The CDR3 contains 15 residues. V shed 1 base and J 5 bases; nucleotides not matched to a gene: 7. CDR1 LNHDA and CDR2 SQIVND come from the germline V gene (reference sequence). The CDR3 spells CASSIARDRSDEQYF. In nucleotides, the CDR3 is TGTGCCAGTAGTATAGCCCGGGACAGGTCCGACGAGCAGTACTTC.

This clone was observed a handful of times. The chain recombines TRBV11-3 with TRBJ2-3; 8 bases line up with TRBD2. CDR3 length: 20 residues. Germline assignment: CDR1 SGHNT and CDR2 YENEEA. Trimming took 4 bases from V and 1 from J; bases not matched to a gene: 19. CDR3 nucleotides: TGTGCCAGCAGCTCCCACTCTCTAGCGGGTCCTCGCGGGGGCACAGATACGCAGTATTTT. As protein: CASSSHSLAGPRGGTDTQYF.

This clone has more than one count but fewer than ten. CDR3 sequence: CASSPRSDTGELFF. CDR3 coding DNA: TGTGCCAGCTCACCGCGATCGGACACCGGGGAGCTGTTTTTT. The gene calls are TRBV18 and TRBJ2-2; D uncertain. This CDR3 is 14 amino acids long. Germline assignment: CDR1 KGHSH and CDR2 LQKENI. Trimming removed 3 bases from V and 3 bases from J, with 8 bases in between.

This clone has only a few counts. V gene TRBV6-5 combines with J gene TRBJ1-2, with D perhaps TRBD1 (5 bases). The CDR3 is 14 residues long. Trimming removed 6 bases at V and 4 bases at J, with 15 bases between. Germline lookup yields CDR1 MNHEY and CDR2 SVGAGI. Here the CDR3 reads CASSPLGASYGYTF. The DNA for the CDR3 is TGTGCCAGCAGCCCTCTAGGGGCGAGCTATGGCTACACCTTC.

The chain couples TRBV30 to TRBJ1-2, with a weak D call TRBD1 (6 bases). Deletions cut 6 bases from V and 2 bases from J, with 16 bases between. The germline gives CDR1 GTSNPN, CDR2 SVGIG (reference sequence). CDR3 length: 14 amino acids. The CDR3 sequence: CACTRQDENYGYTF. The CDR3 nucleotides read TGTGCCTGCACCAGACAGGACGAAAACTATGGCTACACCTTC. The full variable domain, in which reference TRBV30 and TRBJ1-2 provide the parts outside the CDR3, is SQTIHQWPATLVQPVGSPLSLECTVEGTSNPNLYWYRQAAGRGLQLLFYSVGIGQISSEVPQNLSASRPQDRQFILSSKKLLLSDSGFYLCACTRQDENYGYTFGSGTRLTVV.

The J gene is TRBJ2-7, the V gene TRBV6-5; 7 bases agree with TRBD2. CDR3 length: 15 amino acids. Germline CDR1 reads MNHEY; CDR2 reads SVGAGI. J was trimmed by 3 bases and V by 6 bases; bases with no gene match: 11. Here the CDR3 DNA reads TGTGCCAGCAGAGGACGCGGGGGAGAGCGCTACGAGCAGTACTTC. Translating it yields CASRGRGGERYEQYF.

The sample holds a few counts of this clone. The J gene is TRBJ2-1, the V gene TRBV5-4, with 12 bases matching TRBD2. The CDR3 contains 15 residues. CDR1 SGHNT and CDR2 YYREEE come from the germline V gene (reference sequence). The J segment lost 8 bases and the V segment lost 1 base, leaving 4 bases of the junction unmatched. This CDR3 is CASSLWLAGGDEQFF. In nucleotides, the CDR3 is TGTGCCAGCAGCTTGTGGCTAGCGGGAGGGGATGAGCAGTTCTTC.

The CDR3 is CASSLFQTGELFF. CDR3 in DNA: TGCGCCAGCAGCTTGTTCCAAACCGGGGAGCTGTTTTTT. The gene calls are TRBV5-1 and TRBJ2-2; no clear D gene. CDR1 and CDR2 (germline): SGHRS, YFSETQ. V shed 1 base and J shed 5 bases, with 6 bases lying between them. The CDR3 runs to 13 residues.

J is TRBJ1-3 and V is TRBV6-5, with a possible D match to TRBD1 (5 bases). Per the germline V gene, CDR1 is MNHEY and CDR2 is SVGAGI. V lost 6 bases, J lost 4 bases, and 16 bases lay in between. This CDR3 comprises 15 residues. The CDR3, as DNA: TGTGCCAGCAGCCCTCTAGGGGCGTCGGGAAACACCATATATTTT. Amino acid sequence: CASSPLGASGNTIYF.

The V gene is TRBV5-4, the J gene TRBJ1-2; no firm D call. Looked up from germline, CDR1 is SGHNT and CDR2 is YYREEE (reference sequence). V gave up 2 bases and J gave up 2 bases, with 10 bases separating them. There are 14 residues in the CDR3. The CDR3 DNA follows: TGTGCCAGCAGCTTTTCGGGAGAAAACTATGGCTACACCTTC. Its protein product is CASSFSGENYGYTF.

This clone was counted only a few times. The identical CDR3 is also encoded by other nucleotide sequences in the sample. The chain employs TRBV5-1 and TRBJ2-5; unclear D gene. The germline V gene encodes CDR1 SGHRS and CDR2 YFSETQ. The CDR3 is 11 amino acids. V was clipped by 4 bases and J by 1 base, with 2 bases between them. For the CDR3, the DNA is TGCGCCAGCAGCCGCCAAGAGACCCAGTACTTC. As protein: CASSRQETQYF.